The present T cell receptor beta chain was sequenced within a study of T cell responses to AZD1222 COVID-19 vaccine. The V end lost 3 bases, the J end lost 7 bases, and 20 bases lay between the germline ends. CDR1 is SGHKS, CDR2 YYEKEE, per germline (reference sequence). The CDR3 contains 15 residues. The repertoire was sequenced with immunoSEQ multiplex PCR; TCRdb's copy has only in-frame clones and lacks some. This sample yields about 110,000 clones, of which 70% to 90% are seen a single time; approximately 17% belongs to the top ten. Sequencing used peripheral blood, obtained on day 0 of AZD1222 vaccination. The receptor comes from an adult in good health. The chain employs TRBV5-5 and TRBJ2-7, with a possible D match to TRBD2 (5 bases). CDR3 protein: CASSSRPAAGWEQYF. The CDR3 DNA reads as TGTGCCAGCAGCTCCCGACCCGCCGCGGGCTGGGAGCAGTACTTC.